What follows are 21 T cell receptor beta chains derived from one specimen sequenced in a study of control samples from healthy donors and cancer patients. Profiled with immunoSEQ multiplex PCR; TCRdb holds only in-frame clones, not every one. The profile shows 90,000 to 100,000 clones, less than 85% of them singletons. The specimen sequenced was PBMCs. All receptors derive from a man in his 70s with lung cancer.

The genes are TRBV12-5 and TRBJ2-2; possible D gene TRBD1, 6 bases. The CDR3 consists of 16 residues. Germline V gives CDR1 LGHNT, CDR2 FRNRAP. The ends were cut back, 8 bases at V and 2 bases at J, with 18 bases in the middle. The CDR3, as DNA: TGTGCTAGTAGGGGGTTTAAAGGCCTTAACACCGGGGAGCTGTTTTTT. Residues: CASRGFKGLNTGELFF.

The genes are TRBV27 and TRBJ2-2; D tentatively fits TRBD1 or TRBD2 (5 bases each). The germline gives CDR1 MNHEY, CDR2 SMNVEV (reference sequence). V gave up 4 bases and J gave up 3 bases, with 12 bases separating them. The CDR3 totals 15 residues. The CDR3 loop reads CASSSWMGDTGELFF. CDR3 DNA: TGTGCCAGCAGTTCTTGGATGGGGGACACCGGGGAGCTGTTTTTT.

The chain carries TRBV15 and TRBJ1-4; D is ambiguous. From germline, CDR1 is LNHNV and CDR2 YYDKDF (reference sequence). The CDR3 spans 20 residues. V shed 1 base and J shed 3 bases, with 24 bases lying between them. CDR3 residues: CATSRASVGSWARANEKLFF. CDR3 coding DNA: TGTGCCACCAGCAGAGCGTCGGTCGGGTCCTGGGCCCGGGCTAATGAAAAACTGTTTTTT.

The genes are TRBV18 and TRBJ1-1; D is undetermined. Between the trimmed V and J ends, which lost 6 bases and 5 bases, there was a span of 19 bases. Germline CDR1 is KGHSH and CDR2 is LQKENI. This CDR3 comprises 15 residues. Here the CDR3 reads CASSPNTAYGTEAFF. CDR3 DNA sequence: TGTGCCAGCTCCCCGAACACGGCCTATGGGACTGAAGCTTTCTTT.

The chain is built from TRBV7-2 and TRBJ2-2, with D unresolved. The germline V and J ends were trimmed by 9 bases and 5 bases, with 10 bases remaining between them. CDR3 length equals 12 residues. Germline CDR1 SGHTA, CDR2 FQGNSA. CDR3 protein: CARVWGTGELFF. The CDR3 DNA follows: TGTGCCAGAGTATGGGGAACCGGGGAGCTGTTTTTT.

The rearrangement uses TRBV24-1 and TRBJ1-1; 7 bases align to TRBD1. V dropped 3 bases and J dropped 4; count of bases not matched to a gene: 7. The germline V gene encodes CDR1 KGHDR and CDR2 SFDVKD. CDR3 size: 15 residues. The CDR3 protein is CATSDPRQGGTEAFF. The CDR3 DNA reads TGTGCCACCAGTGATCCCAGACAGGGAGGCACTGAAGCTTTCTTT.

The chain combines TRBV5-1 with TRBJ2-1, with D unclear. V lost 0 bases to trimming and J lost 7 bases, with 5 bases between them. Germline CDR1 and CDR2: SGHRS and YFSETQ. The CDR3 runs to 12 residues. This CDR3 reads CASSLDTNEQFF. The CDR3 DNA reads TGCGCCAGCAGCTTGGATACGAATGAGCAGTTCTTC.

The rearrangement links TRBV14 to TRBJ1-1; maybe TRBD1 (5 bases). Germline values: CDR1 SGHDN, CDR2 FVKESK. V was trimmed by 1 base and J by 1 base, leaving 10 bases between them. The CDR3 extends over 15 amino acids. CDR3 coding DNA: TGTGCCAGCAGCCAAGCGGGGCGGGCGAACACTGAAGCTTTCTTT. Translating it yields CASSQAGRANTEAFF.

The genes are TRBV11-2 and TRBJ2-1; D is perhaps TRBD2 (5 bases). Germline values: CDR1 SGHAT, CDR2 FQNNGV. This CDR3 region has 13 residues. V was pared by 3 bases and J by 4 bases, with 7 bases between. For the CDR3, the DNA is TGTGCCAGCAGCTTGACTACATACAATGAGCAGTTCTTC. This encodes CASSLTTYNEQFF.

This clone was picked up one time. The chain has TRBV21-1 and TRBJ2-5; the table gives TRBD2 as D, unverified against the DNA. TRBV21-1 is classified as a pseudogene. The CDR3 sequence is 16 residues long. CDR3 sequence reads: CASSSLGTSEQETQYF. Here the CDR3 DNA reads TGTGCCAGCAGCTCTCTAGGGACTAGCGAGCAAGAGACCCAGTACTTC.

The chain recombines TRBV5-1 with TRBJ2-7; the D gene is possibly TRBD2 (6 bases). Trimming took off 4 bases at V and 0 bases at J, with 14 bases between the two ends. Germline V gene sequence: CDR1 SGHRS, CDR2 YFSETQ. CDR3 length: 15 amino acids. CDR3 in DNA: TGCGCCAGCAGCCTGCGGGACTTGAGCTCCTACGAGCAGTACTTC. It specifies CASSLRDLSSYEQYF.

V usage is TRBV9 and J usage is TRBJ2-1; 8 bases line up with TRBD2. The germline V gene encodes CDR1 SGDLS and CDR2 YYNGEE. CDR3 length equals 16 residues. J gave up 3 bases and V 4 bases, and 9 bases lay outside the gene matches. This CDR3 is CASSIGSGAIYNEQFF. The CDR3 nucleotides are TGTGCCAGCAGCATTGGTAGCGGGGCGATCTACAATGAGCAGTTCTTC.

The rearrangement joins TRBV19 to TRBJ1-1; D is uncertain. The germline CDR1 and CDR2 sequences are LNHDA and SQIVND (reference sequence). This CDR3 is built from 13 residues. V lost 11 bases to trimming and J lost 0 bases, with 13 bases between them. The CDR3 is CASRSGVNTEAFF. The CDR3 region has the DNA TGTGCCTCTAGGAGCGGGGTGAACACTGAAGCTTTCTTT.

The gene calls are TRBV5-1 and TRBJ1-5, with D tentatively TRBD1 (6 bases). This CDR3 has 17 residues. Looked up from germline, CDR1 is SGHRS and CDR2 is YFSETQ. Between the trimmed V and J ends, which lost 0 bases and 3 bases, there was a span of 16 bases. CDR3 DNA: TGCGCCAGCAGCTTGGACCCCTCCGGGGGCCTCAATCAGCCCCAGCATTTT. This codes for CASSLDPSGGLNQPQHF.

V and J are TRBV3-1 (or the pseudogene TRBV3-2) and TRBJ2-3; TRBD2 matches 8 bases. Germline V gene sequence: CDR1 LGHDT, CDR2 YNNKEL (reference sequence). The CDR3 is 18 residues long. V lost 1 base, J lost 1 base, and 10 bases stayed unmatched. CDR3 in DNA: TGTGCCAGCAGCCAAGGTTCCGGGGTCGGGGGGGGCACAGATACGCAGTATTTT. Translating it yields CASSQGSGVGGGTDTQYF.

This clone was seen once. The CDR3 is CASSLGDIPNQPQHF. The CDR3 DNA reads TGCGCCAGCAGCTTGGGGGACATCCCCAATCAGCCCCAGCATTTT. The rearrangement links TRBV5-1 to TRBJ1-5, with a weak D call TRBD1 (6 bases). Germline V gene sequence: CDR1 SGHRS, CDR2 YFSETQ. Trimming removed 0 bases from V and 3 bases from J, with 10 bases in between. This CDR3 has 15 residues.

The CDR3 spells CATSRPGFGDTEAFF. DNA of the CDR3: TGTGCCACCAGCAGGCCGGGGTTTGGGGACACTGAAGCTTTCTTT. The chain employs TRBV15 and TRBJ1-1, with no clear D. V lost 3 bases and J lost 3, with 14 bases in between. In germline, CDR1 is LNHNV, CDR2 YYDKDF (reference sequence). CDR3 size: 15 residues.

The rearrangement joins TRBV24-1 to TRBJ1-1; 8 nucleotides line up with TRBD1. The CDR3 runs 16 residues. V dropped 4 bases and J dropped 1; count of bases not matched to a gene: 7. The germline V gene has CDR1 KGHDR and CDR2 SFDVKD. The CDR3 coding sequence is TGTGCCACCAGTGAGGCCCAGGACAGGGAGAACACTGAAGCTTTCTTT. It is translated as CATSEAQDRENTEAFF.

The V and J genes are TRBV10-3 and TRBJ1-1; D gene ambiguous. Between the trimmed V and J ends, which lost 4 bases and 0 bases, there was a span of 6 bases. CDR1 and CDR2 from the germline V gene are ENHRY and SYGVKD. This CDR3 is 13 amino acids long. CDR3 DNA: TGTGCCATCAGTGGGGCCCTGAACACTGAAGCTTTCTTT. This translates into CAISGALNTEAFF.

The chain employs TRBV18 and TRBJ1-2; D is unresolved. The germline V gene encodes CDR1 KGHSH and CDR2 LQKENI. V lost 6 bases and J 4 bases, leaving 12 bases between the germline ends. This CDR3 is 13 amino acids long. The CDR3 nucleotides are TGTGCCAGCTCCCTCGACTCGAGCTATGGCTACACCTTC. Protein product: CASSLDSSYGYTF. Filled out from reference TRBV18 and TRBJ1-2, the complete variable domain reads NAGVMQNPRHLVRRRGQEARLRCSPMKGHSHVYWYRQLPEEGLKFMVYLQKENIIDESGMPKERFSAEFPKEGPSILRIQQVVRGDSAAYFCASSLDSSYGYTFGSGTRLTVV.

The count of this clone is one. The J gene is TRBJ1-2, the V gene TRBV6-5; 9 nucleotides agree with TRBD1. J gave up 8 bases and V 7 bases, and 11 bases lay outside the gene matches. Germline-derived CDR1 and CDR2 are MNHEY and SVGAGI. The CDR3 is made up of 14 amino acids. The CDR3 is CASTSDRGIGGYTF. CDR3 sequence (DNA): TGTGCCAGCACCTCGGACAGGGGTATCGGCGGCTACACCTTC.